Sequencing of this T cell receptor (beta chain) was carried out in a study of blood T cell repertoires in COVID-19 (dated by TCRdb to 2018 to 2021). In the study overall: Samples from collaborators originated in the United States, Italy and Spain and spanned both the acute and convalescent phases of COVID-19. Where available, HLA class I and class II types were obtained from metadata supplied by the sample provider rather than from assay-based typing. The dataset comprised deeply sampled blood TCRbeta repertoires from subjects exposed to, actively infected with, or recovered from COVID-19. The prospective study material was composed of cDNA or gDNA derived from T cells, B-cell-depleted T cells, or PBMCs. The repertoires were released in a freely available public database meant as a resource for research on the immune response to SARS-CoV-2. Samples came from the ongoing ImmuneRACE study (first 160 participants) plus 1,254 subjects from 6 global collaborators. The sample metadata nearly always contained a de-identified subject ID, COVID-19 status, age in years and sex.

Participants in the prospective study were enrolled through a virtual design, were aged about 18 to 90 years, and lived in roughly 24 United States geographic areas. In the prospective study, participants were assigned to cohorts based on the clinical history participants reported in a screening survey and a study questionnaire. Recovered participants in ImmuneRACE Cohort 3 were defined by two consecutive negative NP/OP PCR tests, clearance by a healthcare professional, or resolution of symptoms. In the prospective study, whole blood, serum and a nasopharyngeal or oropharyngeal swab were collected from each participant by mobile phlebotomists. Prospective study participants could optionally give additional blood draws and questionnaires over an approximately two-month period. Before DNA extraction, blood samples from the prospective study were shipped at room temperature or frozen. The immunoSEQ Assay, a bias-controlled multiplex PCR, was used to amplify TCRbeta CDR3 regions from genomic DNA. The authors' analysis ran thus. The number of nucleated cells in each sample was estimated from the amplification of reference gene primers within the assay. To quantify the absolute abundance of each unique TCRbeta CDR3 rearrangement, sequence reads were collapsed and filtered. Productive Simpson clonality was computed per sample as the square root of Simpson's diversity index over productive rearrangements. TCRdb stores this immuneACCESS table with in-frame sequences only. Part of the clones is absent; in the studies checked, under half of the shortfall reflects unresolved V genes, and no reason is known for the rest. That table supplies the V and J calls and clone size; D and trimming were determined from the DNA. Here the sample has a few hundred thousand clones; 80% to 90% occur a single time. More than 9% of the sample belongs to the ten largest clones.

Overall study results and their limits: The amount of clinical and demographic metadata varied by source and participant and was provided uncurated.

A word on this clone: Its target antigen remains unknown. Base quality data are lacking; no much larger clone is found one base away.

CDR1 MNHEY and CDR2 SMNVEV are derived from the germline V gene (reference sequence). The CDR3 has 14 amino acids, counting the end cysteine and phenylalanine. Of the read, only the CDR3 DNA is kept; its 42 bases are in frame from base 1. V and J are trimmed by 6 bases and 5 bases, and the gene matches miss 9 bases of the junction. The sequenced sample was PBMCs or T cells enriched from blood (not recorded which). The sequence is built from TRBV27 and TRBJ2-5; a stretch of 7 junction bases matches TRBD2. The receptor comes from a young woman who had recovered from COVID-19. The nucleotide sequence reads TGTGCCAGCAGCCCCGGACGGGGAGGGGAGACCCAGTACTTC. Its protein product is CASSPGRGGETQYF.